This passage covers 9 T cell receptor beta chains from one sample sequenced in a study of T cell changes during pregnancy in multiple sclerosis. Assay: immunoSEQ multiplex PCR; the TCRdb copy retains only in-frame clones and omits some. Of around 78,000 clones in the sample, roughly nine tenths were seen once. The starting material was peripheral blood, obtained in the third trimester of pregnancy. Receptor source: a female donor in good health, enrolled as a control in a pregnancy study.

The genes are TRBV5-6 and TRBJ1-4; D might be TRBD1 (5 bases). Trimming took off 1 base at V and 7 bases at J, with 11 bases between the two ends. From germline, CDR1 is SGHDT and CDR2 YYEEEE. The length of the CDR3 is 14 residues. The CDR3 region is CASSLPSGSEKLFF. As DNA, the CDR3 is TGTGCCAGCAGCTTGCCGTCAGGGTCTGAAAAACTGTTTTTT.

The V call is TRBV7-2, the J call TRBJ2-7; 11 positions match TRBD1. This CDR3 comprises 15 residues. V dropped 5 bases and J dropped 6; count of bases not matched to a gene: 9. Per the germline V gene, CDR1 is SGHTA and CDR2 is FQGNSA. CDR3 sequence: CASSAIRDRGGEQYF. In DNA form, the CDR3 reads TGTGCCAGCAGCGCCATCCGGGACAGGGGGGGCGAGCAGTACTTC.

The V call is TRBV5-8, the J call TRBJ2-1; TRBD2 matches 9 bases. Unmatched junction bases numbered 11, after V lost 0 bases and J lost 4 bases. CDR1 is SGHTS and CDR2 is YDEGEE in the germline V gene. There are 18 residues in the CDR3. In nucleotides, the CDR3 is TGTGCCAGCAGCTTGGTTGTAGCGGGGGCCTCTCCTTACAATGAGCAGTTCTTC. It codes for CASSLVVAGASPYNEQFF.

The V gene is TRBV30, the J gene TRBJ1-4; 7 bases are shared with TRBD1. The CDR3 totals 13 residues. From germline, CDR1 is GTSNPN and CDR2 SVGIG (reference sequence). With V trimmed by 4 bases and J by 8 bases, 7 bases remained unmatched. The CDR3 DNA follows: TGTGCCTGGAATGACAGGGTTGGAGAAAAACTGTTTTTT. Residues: CAWNDRVGEKLFF. Full variable domain (missing parts from reference TRBV30 and TRBJ1-4): SQTIHQWPATLVQPVGSPLSLECTVEGTSNPNLYWYRQAAGRGLQLLFYSVGIGQISSEVPQNLSASRPQDRQFILSSKKLLLSDSGFYLCAWNDRVGEKLFFGSGTQLSVL.

V and J are TRBV7-2 and TRBJ1-2; TRBD1 is a possible D gene (5 bases). Trimming took off 0 bases at V and 1 base at J, with 18 bases between the two ends. This CDR3 is built from 18 residues. In germline, CDR1 is SGHTA, CDR2 FQGNSA. The CDR3 sequence: CASSLAGGQGGYNYGYTF. The CDR3 coding sequence is TGTGCCAGCAGCTTAGCCGGAGGCCAGGGAGGATATAACTATGGCTACACCTTC.

The chain carries TRBV21-1 and TRBJ1-1. TRBV21-1 is a recognized pseudogene. This CDR3 region has 12 residues. CDR3 sequence reads: CATSGLDTEAFF. As DNA, the CDR3 is TGTGCCACCTCGGGTTTGGACACTGAAGCTTTCTTT.

This rearrangement joins TRBV7-9 to TRBJ2-5; the D is unclear. Germline assignment: CDR1 SEHNR and CDR2 FQNEAQ (reference sequence). This CDR3 is built from 11 residues. Trimming removed 5 bases at V and 5 bases at J, with 6 bases between. This CDR3 is CASSTDETQYF. DNA for the CDR3: TGTGCCAGCAGCACAGACGAGACCCAGTACTTC.

In this sample, this clone turned up once. The chain couples TRBV19 to TRBJ2-7; 9 nucleotides agree with TRBD1. Trimming at V came to 5 bases and at J to 3 bases, leaving 8 bases not matched to a gene. Germline CDR1 reads LNHDA; CDR2 reads SQIVND (reference sequence). There are 15 residues in the CDR3. The CDR3, as DNA: TGTGCCAGTAGTTCATGGGGACAGGGATTCTACGAGCAGTACTTC. Translated: CASSSWGQGFYEQYF.

V is TRBV11-2 and J is TRBJ2-7, with 7 bases lining up with TRBD1. Trimming removed 5 bases from V and 4 bases from J; junction bases left unmatched: 5. Germline V gives CDR1 SGHAT, CDR2 FQNNGV. The CDR3 loop spans 13 amino acids. CDR3 in DNA: TGTGCCAGCAGCAACGACAGGGATTACGAGCAGTACTTC. Translation: CASSNDRDYEQYF.